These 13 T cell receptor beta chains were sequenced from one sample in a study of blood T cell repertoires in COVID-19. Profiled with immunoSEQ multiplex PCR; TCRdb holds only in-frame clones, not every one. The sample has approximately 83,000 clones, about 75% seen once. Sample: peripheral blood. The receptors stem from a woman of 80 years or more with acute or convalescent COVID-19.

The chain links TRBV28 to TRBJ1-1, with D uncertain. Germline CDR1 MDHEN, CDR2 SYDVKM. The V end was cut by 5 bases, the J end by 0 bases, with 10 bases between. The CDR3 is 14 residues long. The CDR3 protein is CASSTSGLNTEAFF. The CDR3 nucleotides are TGTGCCAGCAGTACCAGTGGTTTGAACACTGAAGCTTTCTTT.

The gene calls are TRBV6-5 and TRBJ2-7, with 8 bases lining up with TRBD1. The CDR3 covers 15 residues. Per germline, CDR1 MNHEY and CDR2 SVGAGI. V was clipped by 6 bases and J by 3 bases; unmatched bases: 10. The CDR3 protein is CASSLIGDRNYEQYF. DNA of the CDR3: TGTGCCAGCAGCCTGATCGGGGACAGGAACTACGAGCAGTACTTC.

CDR3 nucleotides: TGTGCCAGCAGCTTAGTGCGGGGTGGCTCCTACGAGCAGTACTTC. This sequence encodes CASSLVRGGSYEQYF. The chain links TRBV7-2 to TRBJ2-7, with TRBD2 as a possible D gene (6 bases). Trimming left V 1 base short and J 0 bases short, with 10 bases between. Looked up from germline, CDR1 is SGHTA and CDR2 is FQGNSA. The CDR3 extends over 15 amino acids.

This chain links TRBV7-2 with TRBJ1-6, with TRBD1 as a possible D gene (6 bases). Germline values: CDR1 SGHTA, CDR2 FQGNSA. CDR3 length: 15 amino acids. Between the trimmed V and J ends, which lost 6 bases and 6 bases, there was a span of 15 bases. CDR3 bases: TGTGCCAGCAGTTCTACAGGGTCTGGTAATTCACCCCTCCACTTT. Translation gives CASSSTGSGNSPLHF.

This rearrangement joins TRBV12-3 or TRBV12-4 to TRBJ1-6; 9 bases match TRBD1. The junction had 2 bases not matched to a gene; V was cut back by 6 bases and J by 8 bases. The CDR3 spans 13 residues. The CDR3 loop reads CASRQGADSPLHF. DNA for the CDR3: TGTGCCAGCAGACAGGGGGCTGATTCACCCCTCCACTTT.

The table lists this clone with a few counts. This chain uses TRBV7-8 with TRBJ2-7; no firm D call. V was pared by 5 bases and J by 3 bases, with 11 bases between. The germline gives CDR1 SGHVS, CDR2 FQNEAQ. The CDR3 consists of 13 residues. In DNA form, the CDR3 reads TGTGCCAGCAGCACTGACACCCTCTACGAGCAGTACTTC. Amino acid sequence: CASSTDTLYEQYF.

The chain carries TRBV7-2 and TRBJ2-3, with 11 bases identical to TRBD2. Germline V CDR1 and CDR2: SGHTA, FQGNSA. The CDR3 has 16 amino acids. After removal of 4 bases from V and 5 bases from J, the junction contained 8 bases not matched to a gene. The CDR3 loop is CASSSKASGRRDTQYF. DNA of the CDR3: TGTGCCAGCAGCTCTAAGGCTAGCGGGAGGAGAGATACGCAGTATTTT. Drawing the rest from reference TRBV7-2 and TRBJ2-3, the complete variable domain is GAGVSQSPSNKVTEKGKDVELRCDPISGHTALYWYRQSLGQGLEFLIYFQGNSAPDKSGLPSDRFSAERTGGSVSTLTIQRTQQEDSAVYLCASSSKASGRRDTQYFGPGTRLTVL.

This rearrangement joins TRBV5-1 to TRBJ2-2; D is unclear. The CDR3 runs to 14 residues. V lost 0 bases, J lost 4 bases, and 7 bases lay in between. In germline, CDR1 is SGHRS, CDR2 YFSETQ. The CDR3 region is CASSLASRTGELFF. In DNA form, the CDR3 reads TGCGCCAGCAGCTTGGCCTCGCGCACCGGGGAGCTGTTTTTT.

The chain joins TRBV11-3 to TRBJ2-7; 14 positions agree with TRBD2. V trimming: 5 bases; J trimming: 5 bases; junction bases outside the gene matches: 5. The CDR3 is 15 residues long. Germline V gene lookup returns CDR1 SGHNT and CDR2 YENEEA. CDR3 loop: CASSLGTSGSDEQYF. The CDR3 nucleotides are TGTGCCAGCAGCCTTGGGACTAGCGGGAGCGACGAGCAGTACTTC.

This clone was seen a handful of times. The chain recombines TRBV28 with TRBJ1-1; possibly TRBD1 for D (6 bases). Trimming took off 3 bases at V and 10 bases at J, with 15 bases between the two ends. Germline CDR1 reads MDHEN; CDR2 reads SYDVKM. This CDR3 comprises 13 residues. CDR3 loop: CASSFARRGGAFF. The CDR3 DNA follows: TGTGCCAGCAGTTTCGCACGGAGGGGGGGAGCTTTCTTT.

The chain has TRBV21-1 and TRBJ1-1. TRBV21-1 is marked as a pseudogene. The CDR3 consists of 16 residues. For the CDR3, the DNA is TGTGCCAGCAGCAGCCGCTACACGATGCTAAGCGTTGAAGCTTTCTTT. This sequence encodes CASSSRYTMLSVEAFF.

The CDR3 is CASSSHRGANVLTF. DNA of the CDR3: TGTGCCAGCAGCTCCCACAGGGGCGCCAACGTCCTGACTTTC. The chain carries TRBV5-8 and TRBJ2-6; 7 bases map to TRBD1. CDR3 length equals 14 residues. V lost 3 bases to trimming and J lost 7 bases; unmatched junction nucleotides: 4. Germline CDR1 SGHTS, CDR2 YDEGEE. Full variable domain (remainder filled in from reference TRBV5-8 and TRBJ2-6): EAGVTQSPTHLIKTRGQQATLRCSPISGHTSVYWYQQALGLGLQFLLWYDEGEERNRGNFPPRFSGRQFPNYSSELNVNALELEDSALYLCASSSHRGANVLTFGAGSRLTVL.

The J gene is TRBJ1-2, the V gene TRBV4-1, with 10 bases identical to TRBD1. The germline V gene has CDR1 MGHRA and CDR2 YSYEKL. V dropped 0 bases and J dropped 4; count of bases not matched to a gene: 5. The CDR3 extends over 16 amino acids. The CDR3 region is CASSQDPGQGIYGYTF. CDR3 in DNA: TGCGCCAGCAGCCAAGATCCGGGACAGGGGATCTATGGCTACACCTTC.